The clone carrying this T cell receptor (beta chain) was seen only a few times. The antigen is undetermined. This record comes from a study of T cell repertoires in cytomegalovirus infection. MiXCR was run by TCRdb on the reads, yielding one entry per CDR3 protein. The sample lists about 740,000 distinct CDR3 sequences; around 30% were seen once. The V gene lost 2 bases and the J gene lost 0 bases, with 11 bases spanning the gap. Looked up from germline, CDR1 is SGHTA and CDR2 is FQGNSA. CDR3 length equals 15 residues. The TCR originated in a human donor in good health (CMV status not recorded). Some clones in this sample may be carry-over from other donors' samples. The sequences come from cultured PBMCs, collected from culture after CMV antigen stimulation. The gene calls are TRBV7-2 and TRBJ2-7, with D perhaps TRBD1 (5 bases). CDR3 sequence (DNA): TGTGCCAGCAGCTTATGGGGCGGAGCCTCCTACGAGCAGTACTTC. This sequence encodes CASSLWGGASYEQYF.